A single sample gave rise to the 29 T cell receptor beta chains below, sequenced in a study of CD8+CD57+ T cells in acquired aplastic anemia. It was genomic DNA that served as the template for profiling TCR beta VDJ and CDR3. TCRdb called the reads again in MiXCR, with one record for every CDR3 protein. In the table there are about 200,000 distinct CDR3 sequences, 65% of which are singletons. CD8+CD57+ cell expansion, shown by flow cytometry, had occurred in the patients selected for sequencing. Source material: sorted CD4+, CD8+, or CD8+CD57+ T cells (not recorded which) from PBMCs. Every receptor here comes from a human donor with aplastic anemia.

This rearrangement joins TRBV6-5 to TRBJ2-1, with D unclear. V dropped 4 bases and J dropped 0 bases, with 10 bases sitting between them. There are 15 residues in the CDR3. CDR1 is MNHEY and CDR2 is SVGAGI in the germline V gene. The CDR3 here is CASSLTVSSYNEQFF. The CDR3 region has the DNA TGTGCCAGCAGTTTGACGGTGAGCTCCTACAATGAGCAGTTCTTC.

This clonotype was counted a few times. The rearrangement joins TRBV20-1 to TRBJ2-7; unclear D gene. V lost 3 bases and J 4 bases, leaving 16 bases between the germline ends. Per germline, CDR1 DFQATT and CDR2 SNEGSKA (reference sequence). The CDR3 runs 14 residues. CDR3 DNA sequence: TGCAGTGCTAGTGGTTGGCGGATTCCTTACGAGCAGTACTTC. This encodes CSASGWRIPYEQYF.

V usage is TRBV20-1 and J usage is TRBJ1-6; D unclear. Trimming cost V 0 bases and J 7 bases, with 13 bases left between them. Germline CDR1 DFQATT, CDR2 SNEGSKA (reference sequence). CDR3 size: 15 residues. This CDR3 reads CSAREWQSGNSPLHF. The CDR3 DNA is TGCAGTGCTAGAGAATGGCAGAGCGGGAATTCACCCCTCCACTTT.

The genes are TRBV5-6 and TRBJ2-7, with D perhaps assigned TRBD1 or TRBD2 (5 bases each). The CDR3 runs 14 residues. Germline assignment: CDR1 SGHDT and CDR2 YYEEEE. V lost 5 bases, J lost 1 base, and 13 bases lay in between. CDR3 region: CASRDRDVSYEQYF. Written as DNA, the CDR3 is TGTGCCAGCAGGGATCGGGACGTTTCCTACGAGCAGTACTTC.

The gene calls are TRBV15 and TRBJ1-5; no reliable D call. CDR3 size: 13 residues. The V end lost 0 bases, the J end lost 7 bases, and 7 bases lay between the germline ends. Germline-derived CDR1 and CDR2 are LNHNV and YYDKDF (reference sequence). DNA of the CDR3: TGTGCCACCAGCAGAGATACGGGGCAGCCCCAGCATTTT. Encoded protein: CATSRDTGQPQHF.

The chain has TRBV2 and TRBJ1-1; D call uncertain. CDR3 length: 15 residues. V shed 7 bases and J shed 0 bases, with 15 bases lying between them. CDR1 is SNHLY, CDR2 FYNNEI, per germline. CDR3 coding DNA: TGTGCCAGCATGGGGTACGGTGAGATGAACACTGAAGCTTTCTTT. This encodes CASMGYGEMNTEAFF.

V usage is TRBV9 and J usage is TRBJ2-3; the D call may be TRBD1 or TRBD2 (6 bases each). The CDR3 covers 15 residues. Trimming cost V 0 bases and J 0 bases, with 8 bases left between them. The germline V gene has CDR1 SGDLS and CDR2 YYNGEE. The CDR3 spells CASSVAGASTDTQYF. The CDR3 region has the DNA TGTGCCAGCAGCGTAGCGGGGGCTAGCACAGATACGCAGTATTTT.

The chain is built from TRBV11-1 and TRBJ2-7; maybe TRBD2 (5 bases). The CDR3 extends over 15 amino acids. V was pared by 1 base and J by 4 bases, with 14 bases between. Germline CDR1 reads SGHAT; CDR2 reads FQDESV (reference sequence). The CDR3 here is CASSLGGLPGYEQYF. The CDR3, as DNA: TGTGCCAGCAGCTTAGGCGGGCTTCCTGGTTACGAGCAGTACTTC.

This clonotype was recorded once. The chain has TRBV2 and TRBJ1-2; D gene ambiguous. V gave up 4 bases and J gave up 8 bases, with 20 bases separating them. Germline values: CDR1 SNHLY, CDR2 FYNNEI. The CDR3 spans 15 residues. The DNA of the CDR3 is TGTGCCAGCAGTGGAACGGACCTTCATTCGGGAGGCTACACCTTC. Translation: CASSGTDLHSGGYTF. Using reference TRBV2 and TRBJ1-2 for the parts outside the CDR3, the full variable domain is EPEVTQTPSHQVTQMGQEVILRCVPISNHLYFYWYRQILGQKVEFLVSFYNNEISEKSEIFDDQFSVERPDGSNFTLKIRSTKLEDSAMYFCASSGTDLHSGGYTFGSGTRLTVV.

The CDR3 DNA sequence: TGCAGCGTTGAAGATGGGCTAGCGGTGGCGGATGAGCAGTTCTTC. This codes for CSVEDGLAVADEQFF. This chain links TRBV29-1 with TRBJ2-1; the match to TRBD2 covers 7 bases. This CDR3 spans 15 amino acids. The germline CDR1 and CDR2 sequences are SQVTM and ANQGSEA. Trimming took 0 bases from V and 8 from J; bases not matched to a gene: 10.

The CDR3 DNA reads as TGTGCCAGCAGCTATGGACTAGCGGGAGTCGAGCAGTACTTC. Its translation: CASSYGLAGVEQYF. The chain joins TRBV7-2 to TRBJ2-7; 13 positions match TRBD2. This CDR3 is built from 14 residues. The germline gives CDR1 SGHTA, CDR2 FQGNSA. The J segment lost 6 bases and the V segment lost 4 bases, leaving 3 bases of the junction unmatched.

This clonotype was detected a few times. The CDR3 reads CASIEGFSTGELFF. The CDR3 DNA sequence: TGTGCCAGCATAGAGGGGTTTTCCACCGGGGAGCTGTTTTTT. The chain uses TRBV2 and TRBJ2-2; the D call may be TRBD1 or TRBD2 (5 bases each). The V and J ends lost 7 bases and 4 bases respectively, with 13 bases between them. This CDR3 spans 14 amino acids. The germline CDR1 and CDR2 sequences are SNHLY and FYNNEI.

The chain carries TRBV20-1 and TRBJ2-7, with TRBD2 matching 8 bases. This CDR3 has 14 amino acids. V lost 3 bases to trimming and J lost 0 bases; unmatched junction nucleotides: 4. Germline CDR1 is DFQATT and CDR2 is SNEGSKA (reference sequence). The CDR3 spells CSASTTSGSYEQYF. CDR3 coding DNA: TGCAGTGCTAGCACAACTAGCGGCTCCTACGAGCAGTACTTC.

This clonotype was picked up a small number of times. CDR3 protein: CAAGIDQPQHF. The CDR3 DNA sequence: TGTGCCGCGGGGATTGATCAGCCCCAGCATTTT. The V call is TRBV24-1, the J call TRBJ1-5; no definite D call. Germline lookup yields CDR1 KGHDR and CDR2 SFDVKD. The CDR3 has 11 amino acids. V lost 12 bases to trimming and J lost 5 bases, with 10 bases between them.

For this clonotype: At one end the junction does not follow the germline gene, possibly because of a read error. This chain uses TRBV7-3 with TRBJ2-1, with 12 bases aligning to TRBD1. The CDR3 extends over 14 amino acids. Germline loops: CDR1 SGHTA, CDR2 FQGTGA. Here the CDR3 DNA reads TGCGCCAGCAGCCGGGACAGGGGGCTAGTTGAGCAGTTCTTC. It yields the protein CASSRDRGLVEQFF.

This clonotype showed up many times. The chain is built from TRBV19 and TRBJ2-7; a possible D gene is TRBD2 (6 bases). This CDR3 is 14 amino acids long. Germline loops: CDR1 LNHDA, CDR2 SQIVND (reference sequence). Trimming shortened V by 3 bases and J by 5 bases, and 14 bases separated the two germline ends. Here the CDR3 reads CASSITSGGDEQYF. The DNA of the CDR3 is TGTGCCAGTAGTATTACGAGCGGCGGGGACGAGCAGTACTTC.

This chain links TRBV29-1 with TRBJ2-1; 13 bases match TRBD2. This CDR3 contains 15 residues. Germline V gene sequence: CDR1 SQVTM, CDR2 ANQGSEA. Trimming removed 7 bases from V and 8 bases from J; junction bases left unmatched: 11. The chain's CDR3 is CSARTSGSPGDEQFF. The CDR3 region has the DNA TGCAGCGCTAGGACTAGCGGGAGTCCGGGCGATGAGCAGTTCTTC.

The rearrangement joins TRBV7-9 to TRBJ2-6, with unresolved D. CDR1 and CDR2 (germline): SEHNR, FQNEAQ (reference sequence). The CDR3 is 14 residues long. With 7 bases removed from V and 0 bases from J, the gap between germline ends came to 7 bases. The CDR3 DNA sequence: TGTGCCAGCATCATGGCCTCTGGGGCCAACGTCCTGACTTTC. Translating it yields CASIMASGANVLTF.

About this clonotype: Mismatch with germline at one junction end may stem from a read error. The chain carries TRBV15 and TRBJ2-7; 9 nucleotides line up with TRBD1. Germline CDR1 is LNHNV and CDR2 is YYDKDF (reference sequence). This CDR3 region has 17 residues. CDR3 in DNA: TGCGCCACCAGCAGACCATTTCCGGGACAGGGCGACTACGAGCAGTACTTC. Translated, it gives CATSRPFPGQGDYEQYF.

This clonotype has a handful of counts. The CDR3 DNA sequence: TGTGCCAGCAGCCCCTACTTAGCCCGAAACACCGGGGAGCTGTTTTTT. The encoded protein is CASSPYLARNTGELFF. The chain links TRBV6-6 to TRBJ2-2, with D uncertain. Trimming took 6 bases from V and 2 from J, leaving 16 bases between them. The CDR3 covers 16 residues. Germline lookup yields CDR1 MNHNY and CDR2 SVGAGI (reference sequence).

The J gene is TRBJ2-1, the V gene TRBV7-9; TRBD1 agrees at 9 bases. The CDR3 loop spans 14 amino acids. In germline, CDR1 is SEHNR, CDR2 FQNEAQ (reference sequence). The junction had 4 bases not matched to a gene; V was cut back by 3 bases and J by 7 bases. The chain's CDR3 is CASSLTGGRNEQFF. CDR3 sequence (DNA): TGTGCCAGCAGCTTGACAGGGGGGAGGAATGAGCAGTTCTTC.

The rearrangement uses TRBV7-8 and TRBJ1-2; D is uncertain. V lost 1 base, J lost 6 bases, and 9 bases lay in between. From germline, CDR1 is SGHVS and CDR2 FQNEAQ. The CDR3 is made up of 13 amino acids. The CDR3 coding sequence is TGTGCCAGCAGCTTAGGAGGGATGGATGGCTACACCTTC. This translates into CASSLGGMDGYTF.

The V and J genes are TRBV10-3 and TRBJ2-7, with a tentative D call TRBD2 (5 bases). V was clipped by 2 bases and J by 2 bases, with 16 bases between them. In germline, CDR1 is ENHRY, CDR2 SYGVKD. This CDR3 has 16 amino acids. The CDR3 spells CAISEPPLGSAYEQYF. As DNA, the CDR3 is TGTGCCATCAGTGAGCCACCCCTTGGGAGCGCCTACGAGCAGTACTTC.

The chain has TRBV6-5 and TRBJ1-1; D is possibly TRBD1 (5 bases). V lost 7 bases and J 1 base, leaving 7 bases between the germline ends. Germline V gene data show CDR1 as MNHEY and CDR2 as SVGAGI. The CDR3 is 12 residues long. The DNA for the CDR3 is TGTGCCAGCAAAAGGGGGAACACTGAAGCTTTCTTT. This sequence encodes CASKRGNTEAFF.

The CDR3 loop reads CASSLEDPKSPLHF. The CDR3 nucleotides read TGTGCCAGCAGCTTAGAGGACCCGAAATCACCCCTCCACTTT. The chain joins TRBV7-2 to TRBJ1-6; no definite D call. The germline gives CDR1 SGHTA, CDR2 FQGNSA. Trimming pared 1 base from V and 10 bases from J, leaving 11 bases between. The CDR3 covers 14 residues.

The chain links TRBV14 to TRBJ2-1; D is unresolved. V was pared by 5 bases and J by 4 bases, with 9 bases between. Germline V lookup: CDR1 SGHDN, CDR2 FVKESK. This CDR3 contains 13 residues. This CDR3 reads CASSVELYNEQFF. The CDR3 region has the DNA TGTGCCAGCAGCGTAGAATTATACAATGAGCAGTTCTTC. Full variable domain (missing parts from reference TRBV14 and TRBJ2-1): EAGVTQFPSHSVIEKGQTVTLRCDPISGHDNLYWYRRVMGKEIKFLLHFVKESKQDESGMPNNRFLAERTGGTYSTLKVQPAELEDSGVYFCASSVELYNEQFFGPGTRLTVL.

The chain uses TRBV7-6 and TRBJ2-6, with 10 bases lining up with TRBD1. V was pared by 5 bases and J by 1 base, with 5 bases of the junction left unmatched. Germline CDR1 reads SGHVS; CDR2 reads FNYEAQ. The CDR3 spans 17 residues. The CDR3 DNA reads TGTGCCAGCAGCGGGCTGGGACAGGGGTCTGGGGCCAACGTCCTGACTTTC. Its translation is CASSGLGQGSGANVLTF. The variable domain in full, with the rest retrieved from reference TRBV7-6 and TRBJ2-6, is GAGVSQSPRYKVTKRGQDVALRCDPISGHVSLYWYRQALGQGPEFLTYFNYEAQQDKSGLPNDRFSAERPEGSISTLTIQRTEQRDSAMYRCASSGLGQGSGANVLTFGAGSRLTVL.

The chain joins TRBV29-1 to TRBJ2-7; either TRBD1 or TRBD2 may supply D (5 bases each). Germline CDR1 is SQVTM and CDR2 is ANQGSEA. The CDR3 loop spans 11 amino acids. As DNA, the CDR3 is TGCAGTACTTGGGGACCCTACGAGCAGTACTTC. It translates to CSTWGPYEQYF.

This chain connects TRBV5-1 to TRBJ1-1; D remains ambiguous. Germline loops: CDR1 SGHRS, CDR2 YFSETQ. V lost 4 bases and J 0 bases, leaving 19 bases between the germline ends. This CDR3 has 17 residues. The CDR3 spells CASSLVNGAGMNTEAFF. CDR3 nucleotides: TGCGCCAGCAGCCTGGTGAACGGCGCTGGCATGAACACTGAAGCTTTCTTT.